The entry below gives a single T cell receptor beta chain sequence along with its context. These data come from a study of OX40 agonist ivuxolimab in advanced cancers. Sequencing used immunoSEQ multiplex PCR; TCRdb keeps in-frame clones, though not all of them. The sample lists 30,000 to 45,000 clones, 70% to 85% occurring once. The V gene's germline CDR1 is MNHNY and CDR2 SVGAGI (reference sequence). This CDR3 has 15 amino acids. Trimming at V came to 3 bases and at J to 5 bases, leaving 9 bases not matched to a gene. Sequences were derived from CD4+ or CD8+ T cells sorted from blood, sampled in a trial of the OX40 agonist ivuxolimab. This receptor was identified in an adult with an advanced solid tumor such as melanoma, head and neck, liver or kidney cancer. This chain uses TRBV6-6 with TRBJ2-5, with 7 bases lining up with TRBD2. The CDR3 nucleotides read TGTGCCAGCAGTTATGGCGATACTAGCGCGGAGACCCAGTACTTC. It is translated as CASSYGDTSAETQYF.